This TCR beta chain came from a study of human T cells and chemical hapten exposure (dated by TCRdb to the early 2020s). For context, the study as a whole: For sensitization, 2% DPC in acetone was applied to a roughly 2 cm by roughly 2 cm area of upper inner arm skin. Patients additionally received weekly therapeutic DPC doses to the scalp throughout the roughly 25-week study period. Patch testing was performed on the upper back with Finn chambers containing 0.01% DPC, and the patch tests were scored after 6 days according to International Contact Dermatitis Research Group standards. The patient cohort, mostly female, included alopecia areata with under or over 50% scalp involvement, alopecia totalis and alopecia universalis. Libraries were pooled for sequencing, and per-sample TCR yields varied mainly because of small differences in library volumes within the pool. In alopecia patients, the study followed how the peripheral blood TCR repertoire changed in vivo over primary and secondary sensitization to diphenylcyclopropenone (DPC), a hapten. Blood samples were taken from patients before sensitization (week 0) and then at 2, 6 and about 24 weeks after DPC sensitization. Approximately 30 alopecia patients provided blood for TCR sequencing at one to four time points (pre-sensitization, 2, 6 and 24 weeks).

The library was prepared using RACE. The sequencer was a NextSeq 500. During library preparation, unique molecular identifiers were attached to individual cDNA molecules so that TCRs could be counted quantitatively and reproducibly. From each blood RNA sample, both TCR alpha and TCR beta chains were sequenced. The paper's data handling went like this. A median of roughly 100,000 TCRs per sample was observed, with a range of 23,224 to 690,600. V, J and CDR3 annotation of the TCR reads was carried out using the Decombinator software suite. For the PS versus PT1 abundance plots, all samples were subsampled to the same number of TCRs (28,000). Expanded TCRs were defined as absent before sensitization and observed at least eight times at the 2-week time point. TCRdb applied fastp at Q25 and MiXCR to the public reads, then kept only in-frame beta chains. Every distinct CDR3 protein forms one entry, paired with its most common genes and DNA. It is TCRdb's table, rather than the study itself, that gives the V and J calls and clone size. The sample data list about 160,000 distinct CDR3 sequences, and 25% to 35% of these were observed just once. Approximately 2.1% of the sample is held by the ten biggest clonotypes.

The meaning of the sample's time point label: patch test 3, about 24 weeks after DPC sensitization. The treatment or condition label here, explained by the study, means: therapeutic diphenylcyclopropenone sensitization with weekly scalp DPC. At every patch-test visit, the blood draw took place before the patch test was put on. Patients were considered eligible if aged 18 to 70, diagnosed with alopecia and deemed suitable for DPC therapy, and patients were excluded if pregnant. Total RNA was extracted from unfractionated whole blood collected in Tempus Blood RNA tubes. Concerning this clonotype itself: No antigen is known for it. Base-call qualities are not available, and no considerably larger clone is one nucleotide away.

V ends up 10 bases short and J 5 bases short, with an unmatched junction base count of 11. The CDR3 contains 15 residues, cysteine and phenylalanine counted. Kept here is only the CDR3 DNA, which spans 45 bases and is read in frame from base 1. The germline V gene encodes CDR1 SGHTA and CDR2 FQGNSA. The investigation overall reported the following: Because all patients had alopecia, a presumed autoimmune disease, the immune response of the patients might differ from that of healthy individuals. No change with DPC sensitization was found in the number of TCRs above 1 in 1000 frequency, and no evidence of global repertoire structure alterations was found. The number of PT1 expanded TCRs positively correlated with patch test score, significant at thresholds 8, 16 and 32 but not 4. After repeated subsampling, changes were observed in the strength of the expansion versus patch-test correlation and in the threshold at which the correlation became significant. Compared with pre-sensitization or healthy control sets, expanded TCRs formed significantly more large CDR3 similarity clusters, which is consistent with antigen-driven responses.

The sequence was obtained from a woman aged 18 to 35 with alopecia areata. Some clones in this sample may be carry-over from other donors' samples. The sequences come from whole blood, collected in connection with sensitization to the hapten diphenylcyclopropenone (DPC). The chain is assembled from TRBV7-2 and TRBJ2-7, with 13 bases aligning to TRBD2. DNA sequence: TGTGCCACTTCTAGGACTAGCGGGAGTTTCCACGAGCAGTACTTC. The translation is CATSRTSGSFHEQYF.